Below, 20 T cell receptor beta chains from the same sample are listed, as sequenced in a study of Graves' ophthalmopathy and Graves' hyperthyroidism. For repertoire sequencing, the TCR beta CDR3 regions were amplified from RNA transcripts. The authors performed first-round RT-PCR with HTBI primers and then a second-round multiplex PCR. MiXCR was run by TCRdb on the multiplex PCR reads, yielding one entry per CDR3 protein. The sample carries about 620,000 distinct CDR3 sequences, 22% recorded once. The sequenced sample consisted of peripheral blood. These receptors came from a woman in her late teens or twenties with stable Graves' hyperthyroidism. Some clones in this sample may be carry-over from other donors' samples.

V gene TRBV20-1 combines with J gene TRBJ2-2; 11 bases fit TRBD2. J was trimmed by 0 bases and V by 0 bases; bases with no gene match: 6. Germline loops: CDR1 DFQATT, CDR2 SNEGSKA (reference sequence). The CDR3 spans 18 residues. CDR3 bases: TGCAGTGCTAGAGAGCCTAGCGGGAGGTCCGCGAACACCGGGGAGCTGTTTTTT. It is translated as CSAREPSGRSANTGELFF.

A few counts support this clonotype. This sequence joins TRBV28 and TRBJ2-7; TRBD2 is a possible D gene (6 bases). Trimming took off 6 bases at V and 0 bases at J, with 12 bases between the two ends. The CDR3 runs 14 residues. Per germline, CDR1 MDHEN and CDR2 SYDVKM. This CDR3 is CASRGGPSSYEQYF. DNA for the CDR3: TGTGCCAGCAGGGGGGGACCGAGCTCCTACGAGCAGTACTTC. Full variable domain (remainder filled in from reference TRBV28 and TRBJ2-7): DVKVTQSSRYLVKRTGEKVFLECVQDMDHENMFWYRQDPGLGLRLIYFSYDVKMKEKGDIPEGYSVSREKKERFSLILESASTNQTSMYLCASRGGPSSYEQYFGPGTRLTVT.

The rearrangement links TRBV12-3 or TRBV12-4 to TRBJ2-7, with TRBD1 identical over 9 bases. V was pared by 5 bases and J by 9 bases, with 11 bases of the junction left unmatched. The CDR3 consists of 14 residues. CDR3 DNA: TGTGCCAGCAGTCCGGGACAGGGCTCGCAGGGGCAGTACTTC. It translates to CASSPGQGSQGQYF.

This clonotype was seen at least ten times. The rearrangement joins TRBV11-2 to TRBJ1-5, with TRBD1 as a possible D gene (6 bases). CDR3 size: 16 residues. Trimming removed 6 bases from V and 6 bases from J, with 21 bases in between. Germline V gene data show CDR1 as SGHAT and CDR2 as FQNNGV. The CDR3 is CASSRSTGNGGQPQHF. Here the CDR3 DNA reads TGTGCCAGCAGTCGTAGTACAGGGAATGGTGGTCAGCCCCAGCATTTT.

This clonotype was seen repeatedly, ten times or more. J is TRBJ2-4 and V is TRBV30; D is uncertain. V lost 1 base and J lost 8, with 18 bases in between. CDR1 and CDR2 (germline): GTSNPN, SVGIG (reference sequence). The length of the CDR3 is 15 residues. The CDR3 DNA follows: TGTGCCTGGAGTGCAGTCAGGAATTCTCAGGACATTCAGTACTTC. Protein product: CAWSAVRNSQDIQYF.

This clonotype was observed at least ten times. The chain carries TRBV12-3 or TRBV12-4 and TRBJ1-2; D is perhaps TRBD1 (6 bases). This CDR3 contains 13 residues. Trimming took off 3 bases at V and 8 bases at J, with 13 bases between the two ends. CDR3 bases: TGTGCCAGCAGTTTTGGGACATATGACGGCTACACCTTC. Translation: CASSFGTYDGYTF.

This clonotype was counted ten times or more. J is TRBJ1-1 and V is TRBV20-1, with TRBD1 as a possible D gene (5 bases). The V end lost 4 bases, the J end lost 1 base, and 7 bases lay between the germline ends. This CDR3 region has 12 residues. Germline V gives CDR1 DFQATT, CDR2 SNEGSKA (reference sequence). The CDR3 loop reads CSATQGNTEAFF. The CDR3 bases are TGCAGTGCTACTCAGGGGAACACTGAAGCTTTCTTT.

This clonotype was counted many times. The rearrangement joins TRBV12-3 or TRBV12-4 to TRBJ1-4, with D possibly matching TRBD1 (5 bases). The CDR3 length is 15 residues. Trimming left V 3 bases short and J 8 bases short, with 16 bases between. This chain's CDR3 is CASSLTLQGAEKLFF. The CDR3, as DNA: TGTGCCAGCAGTTTGACACTTCAGGGCGCGGAAAAACTGTTTTTT.

In nucleotides, the CDR3 is TGTGCCAGCAAGGGCAGCTTCGAAGATCAGCCCCAGCATTTT. Amino acid sequence: CASKGSFEDQPQHF. The V and J genes are TRBV6-1 and TRBJ1-5; unclear D gene. The germline gives CDR1 MNHNS, CDR2 SASEGT. V gave up 7 bases and J gave up 5 bases, with 15 bases separating them. The CDR3 spans 14 residues.

This clonotype was recorded many times. The chain links TRBV10-2 to TRBJ1-2; perhaps TRBD1 as D (5 bases). The CDR3 consists of 16 residues. Trimming pared 3 bases from V and 2 bases from J, leaving 16 bases between. Germline-derived CDR1 and CDR2 are WSHSY and SAAADI. The CDR3 DNA reads TGCGCCAGCAGTGAACTGGCAAAAGGGGTCAACTATGGCTACACCTTC. Amino acid sequence: CASSELAKGVNYGYTF.

This clonotype was counted ten times or more. DNA for the CDR3: TGCGCCAGCAGCTTGGGGAGCTCTGGGGCCAACGTCCTGACTTTC. Its protein product is CASSLGSSGANVLTF. This rearrangement joins TRBV5-1 to TRBJ2-6; D is unclear. V was trimmed by 0 bases and J by 0 bases, leaving 4 bases between them. CDR3 length: 15 amino acids. Germline assignment: CDR1 SGHRS and CDR2 YFSETQ. Together with reference TRBV5-1 and TRBJ2-6, the CDR3 gives the full variable domain: KAGVTQTPRYLIKTRGQQVTLSCSPISGHRSVSWYQQTPGQGLQFLFEYFSETQRNKGNFPGRFSGRQFSNSRSEMNVSTLELGDSALYLCASSLGSSGANVLTFGAGSRLTVL.

This clonotype turned up a few times. The chain recombines TRBV2 with TRBJ1-5, with D unclear. Germline V gene data show CDR1 as SNHLY and CDR2 as FYNNEI. The CDR3 is made up of 13 amino acids. Trimming pared 2 bases from V and 6 bases from J, leaving 8 bases between. CDR3 sequence (DNA): TGTGCCAGCAGTGAAACCCAAATTCAGCCCCAGCATTTT. It encodes CASSETQIQPQHF. The whole variable domain, remainder taken from reference TRBV2 and TRBJ1-5, is EPEVTQTPSHQVTQMGQEVILRCVPISNHLYFYWYRQILGQKVEFLVSFYNNEISEKSEIFDDQFSVERPDGSNFTLKIRSTKLEDSAMYFCASSETQIQPQHFGDGTRLSIL.

This clonotype was detected many times. The chain uses TRBV19 and TRBJ2-5; 7 bases line up with TRBD2. This CDR3 has 14 amino acids. With 9 bases clipped from V and 7 bases from J, the junction kept 14 bases outside the gene matches. CDR1 LNHDA and CDR2 SQIVND come from the germline V gene (reference sequence). Here the CDR3 DNA reads TGTGCCAGCGGGGAGGGACCCACCACAGGGACCCAGTACTTC. It codes for CASGEGPTTGTQYF.

The rearrangement uses TRBV28 and TRBJ1-3; D unresolved. This CDR3 has 15 residues. CDR1 MDHEN and CDR2 SYDVKM come from the germline V gene. V lost 5 bases and J 2 bases, leaving 13 bases between the germline ends. CDR3 in amino acids: CASSLKRVPGNTIYF. The CDR3, as DNA: TGTGCCAGCAGTCTTAAGAGGGTACCTGGAAACACCATATATTTT. Full variable domain (outside the CDR3, taken from reference TRBV28 and TRBJ1-3): DVKVTQSSRYLVKRTGEKVFLECVQDMDHENMFWYRQDPGLGLRLIYFSYDVKMKEKGDIPEGYSVSREKKERFSLILESASTNQTSMYLCASSLKRVPGNTIYFGEGSWLTVV.

This chain connects TRBV2 to TRBJ2-7; a weak D match, TRBD1 (6 bases). Germline CDR1 reads SNHLY; CDR2 reads FYNNEI. V was cut by 5 bases and J by 0 bases, with 14 bases left in between. The CDR3 is made up of 15 amino acids. CDR3 protein: CASSHRDTVSYEQYF. In nucleotides, the CDR3 is TGTGCCAGCAGTCACCGGGACACGGTCTCCTACGAGCAGTACTTC. The complete variable domain, with remaining parts taken from reference TRBV2 and TRBJ2-7, reads EPEVTQTPSHQVTQMGQEVILRCVPISNHLYFYWYRQILGQKVEFLVSFYNNEISEKSEIFDDQFSVERPDGSNFTLKIRSTKLEDSAMYFCASSHRDTVSYEQYFGPGTRLTVT.

This clonotype showed up just a few times. The genes are TRBV11-2 and TRBJ1-1; the D gene is possibly TRBD1 (5 bases). Trimming stripped 5 bases from V and 0 bases from J, with 16 bases between. The CDR3 covers 16 residues. Germline V CDR1 and CDR2: SGHAT, FQNNGV. The CDR3 bases are TGTGCCAGCAGCCTCCCACCCGGGACCCTGAACACTGAAGCTTTCTTT. Encoded protein: CASSLPPGTLNTEAFF.

The V gene is TRBV6-5, the J gene TRBJ2-5, with no clear D. The germline V gene encodes CDR1 MNHEY and CDR2 SVGAGI. V was shortened by 2 bases and J by 4 bases, with 8 bases between the two germline ends. The CDR3 covers 13 residues. CDR3 region: CASSYLSLETQYF. DNA for the CDR3: TGTGCCAGCAGTTACCTGAGTTTAGAGACCCAGTACTTC.

This clonotype was picked up many times. V gene TRBV11-1 combines with J gene TRBJ2-5, with D maybe TRBD1 (6 bases). CDR1 and CDR2 from the germline V gene are SGHAT and FQDESV (reference sequence). The CDR3 has 15 amino acids. V shed 4 bases and J shed 4 bases, with 16 bases lying between them. The CDR3 nucleotides are TGTGCCAGCAGCTCAGTCTGGGGGCGCGGAGAGACCCAGTACTTC. It codes for CASSSVWGRGETQYF.

This clonotype was seen ten or more times. The chain joins TRBV19 to TRBJ1-5; D is possibly TRBD1 (5 bases). Trimming cost V 3 bases and J 7 bases, with 16 bases left between them. Germline V gives CDR1 LNHDA, CDR2 SQIVND (reference sequence). The CDR3 runs 15 residues. CDR3 loop: CASSIGLGAGQPQHF. Written as DNA, the CDR3 is TGTGCCAGTAGTATCGGTCTCGGGGCAGGGCAGCCCCAGCATTTT.

Only a few counts were recorded for this clonotype. The chain has TRBV19 and TRBJ1-5; 8 nucleotides align to TRBD1. The CDR3 consists of 13 residues. J lost 7 bases, V lost 3 bases, and 2 bases had no gene match. CDR1 and CDR2 (germline): LNHDA, SQIVND (reference sequence). CDR3 protein: CASSIGQGQPQHF. CDR3 bases: TGTGCCAGTAGTATTGGACAGGGCCAGCCCCAGCATTTT.